This record covers a single TCR beta chain. The antigen remains unidentified. Cryopreserved PBMCs provided around 1.9 micrograms of genomic DNA for the TCR beta libraries. The sample is drawn from a study of cytotoxic CD8 clonotypes in ibrutinib-treated CLL. Sequencing was performed with immunoSEQ multiplex PCR; in TCRdb, only in-frame clones are kept and a portion is missing. The data show 12,000 or so clones, about four fifths seen once. General observations from the study: Before falling back toward baseline at progression, clonality had risen at the time of ibrutinib response. Progressing and sustained-remission patients had different sampling times. Baseline clonality exceeded age-matched healthy donors and tracked circulating CD8+ T-cell counts.

Germline lookup yields CDR1 SNHLY and CDR2 FYNNEI. CDR3 length equals 17 residues. V lost 7 bases and J lost 1, with 22 bases in between. This chain links TRBV2 with TRBJ2-5, with D hard to call. The clonotype originates from a human donor with chronic lymphocytic leukemia. The material sequenced was PBMCs, taken at disease progression, from a patient treated with ibrutinib. This chain's CDR3 is CASNPEKVPYRQETQYF. Here the CDR3 DNA reads TGTGCCAGCAATCCAGAGAAGGTGCCGTACCGCCAAGAGACCCAGTACTTC.